In its sample, the clone carrying this T cell receptor (beta chain) was seen a few times. Its antigen is still unknown. The sample originates from a study of cytomegalovirus exposure and HLA in healthy donors. Germline V gives CDR1 MGHRA, CDR2 YSYEKL. V shed 4 bases and J shed 1 base, with 16 bases lying between them. The CDR3 is 16 residues long. With 60 Vbeta and 13 Jbeta primers, the PCR was carried out. Data came from immunoSEQ multiplex PCR; TCRdb stores just in-frame clones and leaves some out. The sample records 150,000 to 200,000 clones, about 85% being singletons. General study findings and limits: After further analysis at a later stage, 15,000 to 20,000 TCR beta sequences were associated with HLA alleles at 0.05 false discovery rate. Some TCR beta chains (roughly 150 of them) were listed as cytomegalovirus-associated. Later analysis demonstrated an association between a missense DCLRE1C variant and TCR beta V- and J-gene trimming. Later work found that TCR association rates differed between HLA loci; DRB1 had the most and HLA-C the fewest.

V is TRBV4-1 and J is TRBJ1-1; D is perhaps TRBD1 (6 bases). Sequencing was carried out using PBMCs. The clonotype was recovered from a man between 18 and 29 years old in good health and CMV-seropositive. CDR3 sequence: CASSPHRVGWNTEAFF. The CDR3 DNA reads as TGCGCCAGCAGCCCCCACAGGGTTGGGTGGAACACTGAAGCTTTCTTT.